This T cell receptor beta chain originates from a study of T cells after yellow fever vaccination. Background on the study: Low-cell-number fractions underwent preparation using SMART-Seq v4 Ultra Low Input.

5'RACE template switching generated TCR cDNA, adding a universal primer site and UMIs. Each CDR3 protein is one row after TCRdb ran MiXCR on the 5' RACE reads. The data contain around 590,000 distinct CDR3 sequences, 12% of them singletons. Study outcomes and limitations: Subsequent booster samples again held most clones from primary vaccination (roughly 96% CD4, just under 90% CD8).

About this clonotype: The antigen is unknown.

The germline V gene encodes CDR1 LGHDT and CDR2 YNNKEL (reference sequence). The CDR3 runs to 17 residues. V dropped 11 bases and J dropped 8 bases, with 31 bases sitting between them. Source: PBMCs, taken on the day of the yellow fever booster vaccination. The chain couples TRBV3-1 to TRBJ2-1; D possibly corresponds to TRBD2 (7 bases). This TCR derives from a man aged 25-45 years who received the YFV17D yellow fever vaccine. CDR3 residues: CASTKKVPGGGWDEQFF. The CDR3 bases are TGTGCCTCCACCAAAAAGGTCCCTGGCGGGGGCTGGGATGAGCAGTTCTTC.